This is a list of T cell receptor beta chains from one sample in a study of Ad26.COV2.S vaccination and SARS-CoV-2 variants. The assay was immunoSEQ multiplex PCR, and TCRdb's table has in-frame clones only and misses some. Of about 400,000 clones in the sample, around 91% were seen once. The sample was peripheral blood, taken in a trial of Ad26.COV2.S vaccine versus placebo. All receptors come from a person between 18 and 60 years old who received the Ad26.COV2.S COVID-19 vaccine or a placebo. Each CDR3 is given with its conserved first and last residue. The D gene is left open where the match is weak. Size values are once, few and many counts, or a class for expanded clones, and some rows have none.

NA	TRBV7-9	TRBJ1-4	NA	TGTGCCAGCAGCTTGGGGTTCGGTGAAAAACTGTTTTTT	CASSLGFGEKLFF
TRBD2	TRBV5-1	TRBJ2-7	NA	TGCGCCAGCAGCTTAACATATGAAAGTGTACCGGGACTAGCCATCTCCTACGAGCAGTACTTC	CASSLTYESVPGLAISYEQYF
NA	TRBV30	TRBJ1-1	NA	TGTGCCTGGAGTCCCCCCCGGCTTGAAGCTTTCTTT	CAWSPPRLEAFF
NA	TRBV28	TRBJ2-5	NA	TGTGCCAGCAGTTTATCCGGGGCTCCCGAGTACTTC	CASSLSGAPEYF
TRBD1	TRBV7-2	TRBJ2-7	NA	TGTGCCAGCAGCCTACAGGGGGCCGGCTACGAGCAGTACTTC	CASSLQGAGYEQYF
NA	TRBV3-1/TRBV3-2	TRBJ2-2	NA	TGTGCCAGCAGCCAAGAGTGGTCCGGGGAGCTGTTTTTT	CASSQEWSGELFF
TRBD2	TRBV10-3	TRBJ2-1	once	TGTGCCACCCGGACTAGCGATCGCAATGAGCAGTTCTTC	CATRTSDRNEQFF
NA	TRBV27	TRBJ1-2	NA	TGTGCCAGCAGCTGGGGGCCGGGACAAGGGACGACACTTTATGGCTACACCTTC	CASSWGPGQGTTLYGYTF
TRBD1	TRBV5-1	TRBJ1-1	NA	TGCGCCAGCAGCTGGGGGGACAGTCTGAACACTGAAGCTTTCTTT	CASSWGDSLNTEAFF
NA	TRBV10-2	TRBJ1-3	NA	TGCGCCAGCAGGGAAACAGGGCCTGGAAACACCATATATTTT	CASRETGPGNTIYF
TRBD2	TRBV14	TRBJ2-5	NA	TGTGCCAGCAGCCGGGCTAGCGGGACCCAAGAGACCCAGTACTTC	CASSRASGTQETQYF
NA	TRBV28	TRBJ2-2	NA	TGTGCCAGCAGTTCCTACTATAACACCGGGGAGCTGTTTTTT	CASSSYYNTGELFF
TRBD2	TRBV9	TRBJ2-7	NA	TGTGCCAGCAGCGAAAAAAGCGGGAGAGGGGAGGGCGAGCAGTACTTC	CASSEKSGRGEGEQYF
TRBD1	TRBV28	TRBJ2-7	once	TGTGCCAGCAGCATAGGGGGCCCCTACGAGCAGTACTTC	CASSIGGPYEQYF
TRBD1	TRBV6-6	TRBJ2-7	NA	TGTGCCAGCAGTTACGTCAGGGGGCCATCGCAGGACGAGCAGTACTTC	CASSYVRGPSQDEQYF
TRBD1	TRBV2	TRBJ1-1	few	TGTGCCTTTCGCCCCCCAGGGGGGTTGGTGAGCACTGAAGCTTTCTTT	CAFRPPGGLVSTEAFF
TRBD1	TRBV5-4	TRBJ2-7	few	TGTGCCAGCAGCTTGGACAGGGGGAACTACGAGCAGTACTTC	CASSLDRGNYEQYF
TRBD1	TRBV6-1	TRBJ1-2	once	TGTGCCAGCAGTGATCCCGGGACAGGGTTCTATGGCTACACCTTC	CASSDPGTGFYGYTF
NA	TRBV5-1	TRBJ2-1	NA	TGCGCCAGCAGCACGGACACGTCCTACAATGAGCAGTTCTTC	CASSTDTSYNEQFF
TRBD1	TRBV19	TRBJ2-7	NA	TGTGCCAGCAGGGGGTCTACAACCTACGAGCAGTACTTC	CASRGSTTYEQYF
TRBD1	TRBV24-1	TRBJ2-7	NA	TGTGCCACCAGCGTCCGTGGCAGACAGGGGGTCCACGAGCAGTACTTC	CATSVRGRQGVHEQYF
TRBD2	TRBV27	TRBJ2-7	NA	TGTGCCAGCCAGCCTGGGACTACCACCTACGAGCAGTACTTC	CASQPGTTTYEQYF
TRBD1	TRBV28	TRBJ1-5	NA	TGTGCCAGCAGTACAGCCAGGGGGCTTGGCAATCAGCCCCAGCATTTT	CASSTARGLGNQPQHF
NA	TRBV28	TRBJ2-5	once	TGTGCCACCTCCCGGTCAGAGACCCAGTACTTC	CATSRSETQYF
NA	TRBV5-1	TRBJ2-7	NA	TGCGCCAGCAGCTTGATCACTACTAGGGAGCAGTACTTC	CASSLITTREQYF
NA	TRBV5-4	TRBJ2-5	NA	TGTGCCGGGGGCCGGAGACAAGAGACCCAGTACTTC	CAGGRRQETQYF
TRBD2	TRBV19	TRBJ2-6	NA	TGTGCCAGTGAGGGACTAGCGGGAGTCTCTGGGGCCAACGTCCTGACTTTC	CASEGLAGVSGANVLTF
NA	TRBV30	TRBJ1-2	NA	TGTGCCTGGAGTGTAGGCCCACGGGGAGTTTACTATGGCTACACCTTC	CAWSVGPRGVYYGYTF
TRBD1	TRBV30	TRBJ2-7	NA	TGTGCCTGGAAGATCGGTATTGGGACAGGGGGCCGCGAGCAGTACTTC	CAWKIGIGTGGREQYF
TRBD2	TRBV27	TRBJ2-3	once	TGTGCCAGCAGTTCATTAGGACTAGCTGACACAGATACGCAGTATTTT	CASSSLGLADTDTQYF
NA	TRBV28	TRBJ1-2	NA	TGTGCCAGCAGTGGGGACGCCGGCTACACCTTC	CASSGDAGYTF
TRBD1	TRBV5-4	TRBJ2-2	NA	TGTGCCAGCAGCTTGGGAAGGGACAGCGGCACCGGGGAGCTGTTTTTT	CASSLGRDSGTGELFF
NA	TRBV15	TRBJ1-5	NA	TGTGCCACCAGCAAGCAGGCCTTCAATCAGCCCCAGCATTTT	CATSKQAFNQPQHF
TRBD1	TRBV4-1	TRBJ2-5	NA	TGCGCCAGCAGCCAAGATTGGGACAGGGGGGACGGGACCCAGTACTTC	CASSQDWDRGDGTQYF
NA	TRBV5-4	TRBJ1-1	NA	TGTGCCAGCAGCTTGTCGGGGGGCGTGGACACTGAAGCTTTCTTT	CASSLSGGVDTEAFF
TRBD2	TRBV11-3	TRBJ2-7	NA	TGTGCCAGCAGCAGGGCGGGGGGCTACGAGCAGTACTTC	CASSRAGGYEQYF
TRBD2	TRBV9	TRBJ2-2	NA	TGTGCCAGCAGCGTAGGTGGACTAGCGGGAGGAGCGGACGGGGAGCTGTTTTTT	CASSVGGLAGGADGELFF
NA	TRBV28	TRBJ2-5	NA	TGTGCCAGCACAGGGGGGGAACAAGAGACCCAGTACTTC	CASTGGEQETQYF
NA	TRBV6-6	TRBJ1-1	NA	TGTGCCAGCAGTTACTCAGGGGGGCGAGCTGAAGCTTTCTTT	CASSYSGGRAEAFF
TRBD2	TRBV2	TRBJ2-2	NA	TGTGCCAGCATGACTTCCGGGACTAGCGGCACCGGGGAGCTGTTTTTT	CASMTSGTSGTGELFF
NA	TRBV9	TRBJ2-3	NA	TGTGCCAGCAGCTCCTTAGGGGTCAGCACAGATACGCAGTATTTT	CASSSLGVSTDTQYF
TRBD1	TRBV28	TRBJ2-7	few	TGTGCCAGCCACTCCGGACAGGTCTACGAGCAGTACTTC	CASHSGQVYEQYF
NA	TRBV5-1	TRBJ2-5	NA	TGCGCCAGCACCCAAGAGTCTAGCCGGGCTATAGAGACCCAGTACTTC	CASTQESSRAIETQYF
NA	TRBV10-3	TRBJ1-6	NA	TGTGCCATCAGTGACGAGGACCTAGTTCCCGGATCACCCCTCCACTTT	CAISDEDLVPGSPLHF
TRBD2	TRBV7-9	TRBJ2-2	NA	TGTGCCAGCAGCTTATGGGCAGGACTAGCGAACACCGGGGAGCTGTTTTTT	CASSLWAGLANTGELFF
NA	TRBV28	TRBJ2-7	NA	TGTGCCAGCAGCTTCGCTTACTACGAGCAGTACTTC	CASSFAYYEQYF
NA	TRBV5-1	TRBJ1-2	NA	TGCGCCAGCAGCCCGTCCCGGGACATCTATGGCTACACCTTC	CASSPSRDIYGYTF
TRBD2	TRBV5-5	TRBJ2-5	few	TGTGCCAGCAGCAGCGGCAGTAGGGCGGGAGGTGAGACCCAGTACTTC	CASSSGSRAGGETQYF
NA	TRBV5-4	TRBJ1-4	NA	TGTGCCAGCAGCTGGGACGGATCTAATGAAAAACTGTTTTTT	CASSWDGSNEKLFF
TRBD2	TRBV19	TRBJ2-3	NA	TGTGCCAGTAAAACGGGACTAGCGGAGAGCACAGATACGCAGTATTTT	CASKTGLAESTDTQYF
NA	TRBV9	TRBJ2-5	NA	TGTGCCAGCAGCGTAGGCATGGTAGGGGGTGAAGAGACCCAGTACTTC	CASSVGMVGGEETQYF
NA	TRBV27	TRBJ2-3	NA	TGTGCCAGCAGCTACGCACGAGGCACAGATACGCAGTATTTT	CASSYARGTDTQYF
TRBD1	TRBV19	TRBJ1-5	NA	TGTGCCAGTAGTATAGAGCCCGACAGGGGGCCCGGGCAGCCCCAGCATTTT	CASSIEPDRGPGQPQHF
NA	TRBV28	TRBJ2-6	NA	TGTGCCAGTGAAAGCTCTGGGGCCAACGTCCTGACTTTC	CASESSGANVLTF
NA	TRBV4-2	TRBJ1-5	NA	TGTGCCAGCAGCCAAGATGGGTCCCCCCGGGGGGCAAATCAGCCCCAGCATTTT	CASSQDGSPRGANQPQHF
NA	TRBV3-1/TRBV3-2	TRBJ2-7	NA	TGTGCCAGCAGCCAAGGGATTTACTACGAGCAGTACTTC	CASSQGIYYEQYF
NA	TRBV4-3	TRBJ2-7	NA	TGCGCCAGCAGCCAAGTAGGGCTTGGGGACTACGAGCAGTACTTC	CASSQVGLGDYEQYF
NA	TRBV5-1	TRBJ1-2	NA	TGCGCCAGCAGCCTCCACAGGGAAAACTATGGCTACACCTTC	CASSLHRENYGYTF
TRBD1	TRBV4-1	TRBJ2-3	NA	TGCGCCAGCAGCCAATACGGATCACAGGGGGGTACAGATACGCAGTATTTT	CASSQYGSQGGTDTQYF
TRBD1	TRBV28	TRBJ2-2	NA	TGTGCCAGCAGTCCGATAGGACAGGGGACAAGAGGGGAGCTGTTTTTT	CASSPIGQGTRGELFF